This T cell receptor (beta chain) was identified during a study of cytomegalovirus exposure and HLA in healthy donors. Study-wide results and caveats: Analyses of presence and absence presupposed an approximately uniform sequencing depth across donors. In a later analysis, productive TCRs from donors in an Asian-associated ancestry cluster reportedly carried fewer N-insertions than the cohort mean.

Notes on this clone: Its target is unknown.

The PCR made use of 60 Vbeta and 13 Jbeta primers. Clones were read by immunoSEQ multiplex PCR, and TCRdb kept only the in-frame ones, dropping some. The repertoire includes under 130,000 clones, approximately 84% of them detected once, and about 5% sits in the top ten. J was trimmed by 3 bases and V by 0 bases; bases with no gene match: 4. Germline lookup yields CDR1 GTSNPN and CDR2 SVGIG (reference sequence). This CDR3 comprises 15 residues. The sample comprised PBMCs. The origin of this receptor is a male donor in good health and CMV-seronegative. The chain employs TRBV30 and TRBJ2-7; the match to TRBD2 covers 11 bases. The CDR3 nucleotides are TGTGCCTGGAGTGTACGTAGCGGGGGGGGCTACGAGCAGTACTTC. Protein sequence: CAWSVRSGGGYEQYF.